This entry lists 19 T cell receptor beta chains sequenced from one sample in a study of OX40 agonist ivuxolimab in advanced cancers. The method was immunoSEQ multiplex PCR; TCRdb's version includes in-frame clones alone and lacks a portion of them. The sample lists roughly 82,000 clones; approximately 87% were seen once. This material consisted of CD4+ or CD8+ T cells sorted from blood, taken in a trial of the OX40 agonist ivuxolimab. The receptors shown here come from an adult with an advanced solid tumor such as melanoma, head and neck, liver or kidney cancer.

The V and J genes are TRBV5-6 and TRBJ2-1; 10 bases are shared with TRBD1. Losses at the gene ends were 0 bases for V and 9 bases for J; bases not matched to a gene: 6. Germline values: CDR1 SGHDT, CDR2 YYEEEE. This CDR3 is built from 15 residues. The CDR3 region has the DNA TGTGCCAGCAGCTTGGCCCCGGGACAGGGGCTTGAGCAGTTCTTC. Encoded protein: CASSLAPGQGLEQFF.

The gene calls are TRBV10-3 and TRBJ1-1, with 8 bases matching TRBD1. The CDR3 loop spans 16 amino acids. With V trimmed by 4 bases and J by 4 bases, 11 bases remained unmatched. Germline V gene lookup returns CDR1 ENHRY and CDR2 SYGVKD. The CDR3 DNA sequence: TGTGCCATCAGTGCCGGACAGGGTTTGGGAGCCACTGAAGCTTTCTTT. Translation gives CAISAGQGLGATEAFF.

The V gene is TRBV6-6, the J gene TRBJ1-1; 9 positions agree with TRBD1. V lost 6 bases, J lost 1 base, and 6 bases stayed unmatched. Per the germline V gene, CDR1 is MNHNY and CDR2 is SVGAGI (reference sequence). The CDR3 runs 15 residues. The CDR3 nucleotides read TGTGCCAGCAGCCTTACGGGACAGGGGAACACTGAAGCTTTCTTT. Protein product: CASSLTGQGNTEAFF.

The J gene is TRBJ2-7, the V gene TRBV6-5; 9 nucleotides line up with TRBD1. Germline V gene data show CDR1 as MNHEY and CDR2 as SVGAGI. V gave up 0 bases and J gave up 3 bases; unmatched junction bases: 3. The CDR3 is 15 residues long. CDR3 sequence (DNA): TGTGCCAGCAGTTACTCGCGACAGGGGGACTACGAGCAGTACTTC. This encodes CASSYSRQGDYEQYF.

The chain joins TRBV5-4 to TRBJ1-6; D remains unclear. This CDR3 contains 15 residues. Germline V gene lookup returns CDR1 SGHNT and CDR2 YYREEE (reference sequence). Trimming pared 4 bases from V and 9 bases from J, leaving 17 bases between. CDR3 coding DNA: TGTGCCAGCAGCCCGTCCACCGAGTGGGGTTCACCCCTCCACTTT. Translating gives CASSPSTEWGSPLHF.

CDR3 in amino acids: CASSLVGQLTDTQYF. In DNA, the CDR3 is TGTGCCAGCAGCTTAGTAGGGCAGCTTACAGATACGCAGTATTTT. The chain carries TRBV7-9 and TRBJ2-3, with D hard to call. Trimming stripped 1 base from V and 3 bases from J, with 11 bases between. Germline CDR1 is SEHNR and CDR2 is FQNEAQ (reference sequence). CDR3 size: 15 residues.

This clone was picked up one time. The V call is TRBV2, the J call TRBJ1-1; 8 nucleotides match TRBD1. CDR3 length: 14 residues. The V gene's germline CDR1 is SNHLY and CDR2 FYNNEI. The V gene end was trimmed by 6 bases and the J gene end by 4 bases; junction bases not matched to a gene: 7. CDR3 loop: CASRGTGGSTEAFF. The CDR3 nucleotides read TGTGCCAGCAGGGGTACAGGGGGTAGCACTGAAGCTTTCTTT.

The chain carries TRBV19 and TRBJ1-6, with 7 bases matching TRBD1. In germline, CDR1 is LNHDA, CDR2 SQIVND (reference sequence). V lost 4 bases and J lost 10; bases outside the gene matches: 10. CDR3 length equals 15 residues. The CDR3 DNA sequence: TGTGCCAGTAGTACCCTGACAGGGATAGGATCACCCCTCCACTTT. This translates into CASSTLTGIGSPLHF. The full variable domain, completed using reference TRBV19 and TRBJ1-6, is DGGITQSPKYLFRKEGQNVTLSCEQNLNHDAMYWYRQDPGQGLRLIYYSQIVNDFQKGDIAEGYSVSREKKESFPLTVTSAQKNPTAFYLCASSTLTGIGSPLHFGNGTRLTVT.

CDR3 DNA: TGTGCCTGCGGGCCCCGACAGGGGCAGTACTTC. The encoded protein is CACGPRQGQYF. V usage is TRBV30 and J usage is TRBJ2-7, with 7 bases lining up with TRBD1. With V trimmed by 6 bases and J by 9 bases, 8 bases remained unmatched. This CDR3 is built from 11 residues. The germline CDR1 and CDR2 sequences are GTSNPN and SVGIG (reference sequence).

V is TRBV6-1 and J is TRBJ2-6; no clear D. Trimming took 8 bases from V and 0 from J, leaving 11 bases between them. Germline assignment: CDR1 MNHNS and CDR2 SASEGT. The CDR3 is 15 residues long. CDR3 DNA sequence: TGTGCCAGCGCCGACTCGGTCTCTGGGGCCAACGTCCTGACTTTC. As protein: CASADSVSGANVLTF.

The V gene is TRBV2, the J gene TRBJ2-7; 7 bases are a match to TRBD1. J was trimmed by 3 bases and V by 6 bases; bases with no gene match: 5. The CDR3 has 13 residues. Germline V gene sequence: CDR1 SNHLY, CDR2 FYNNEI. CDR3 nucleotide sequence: TGTGCCAGCAGGAGACAGGGAAACTACGAGCAGTACTTC. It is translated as CASRRQGNYEQYF.

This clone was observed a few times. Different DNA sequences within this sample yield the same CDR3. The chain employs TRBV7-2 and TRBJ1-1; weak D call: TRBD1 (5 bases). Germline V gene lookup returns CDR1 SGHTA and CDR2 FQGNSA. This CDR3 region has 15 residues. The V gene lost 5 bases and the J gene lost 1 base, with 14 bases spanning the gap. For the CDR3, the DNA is TGTGCCAGCAGCAGGGCAGGGTCTTGGAACACTGAAGCTTTCTTT. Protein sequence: CASSRAGSWNTEAFF.

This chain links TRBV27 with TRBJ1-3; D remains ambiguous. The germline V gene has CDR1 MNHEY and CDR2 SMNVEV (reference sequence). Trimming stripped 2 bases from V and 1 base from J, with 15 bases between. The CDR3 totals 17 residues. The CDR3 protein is CASSLTNPLDSGNTIYF. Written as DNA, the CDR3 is TGTGCCAGCAGTTTAACAAACCCGTTAGATTCTGGAAACACCATATATTTT.

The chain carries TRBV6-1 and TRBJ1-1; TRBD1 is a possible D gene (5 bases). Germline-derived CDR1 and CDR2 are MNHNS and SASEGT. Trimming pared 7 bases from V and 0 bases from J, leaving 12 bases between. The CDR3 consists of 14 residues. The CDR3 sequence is CASIDRGLNTEAFF. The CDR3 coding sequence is TGTGCCAGCATCGATAGGGGACTGAACACTGAAGCTTTCTTT.

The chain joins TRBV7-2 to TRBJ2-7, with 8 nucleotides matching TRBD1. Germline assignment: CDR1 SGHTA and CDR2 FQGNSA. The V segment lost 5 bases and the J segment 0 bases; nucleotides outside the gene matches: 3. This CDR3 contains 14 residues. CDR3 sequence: CASSQGQASYEQYF. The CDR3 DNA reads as TGTGCCAGCAGCCAGGGACAGGCCTCCTACGAGCAGTACTTC.

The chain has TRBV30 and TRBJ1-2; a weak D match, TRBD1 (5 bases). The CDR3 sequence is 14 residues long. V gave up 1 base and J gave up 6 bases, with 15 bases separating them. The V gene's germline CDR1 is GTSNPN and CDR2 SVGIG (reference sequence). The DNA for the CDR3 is TGTGCCTGGAGTGGGGGATCGCGGGGGAATGGCTACACCTTC. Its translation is CAWSGGSRGNGYTF.

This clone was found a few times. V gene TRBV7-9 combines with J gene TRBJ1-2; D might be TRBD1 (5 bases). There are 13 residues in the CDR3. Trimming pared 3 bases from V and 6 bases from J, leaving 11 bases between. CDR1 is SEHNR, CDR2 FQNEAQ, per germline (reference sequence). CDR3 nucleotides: TGTGCCAGCAGCTTCAGGGAACACAATGGCTACACCTTC. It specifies CASSFREHNGYTF.

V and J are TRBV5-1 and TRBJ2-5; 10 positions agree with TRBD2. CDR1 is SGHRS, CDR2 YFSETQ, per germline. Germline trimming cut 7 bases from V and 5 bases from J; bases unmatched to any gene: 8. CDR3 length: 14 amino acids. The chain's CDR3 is CASQTGTSVETQYF. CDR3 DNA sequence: TGCGCCAGCCAAACTGGGACTAGCGTGGAGACCCAGTACTTC.

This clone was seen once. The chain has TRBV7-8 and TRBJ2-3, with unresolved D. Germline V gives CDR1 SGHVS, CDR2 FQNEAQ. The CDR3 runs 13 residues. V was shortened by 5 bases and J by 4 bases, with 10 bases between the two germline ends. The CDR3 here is CASSPELADTQYF. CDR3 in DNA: TGTGCCAGCAGCCCGGAGCTGGCAGATACGCAGTATTTT.